In this sample, the clone carrying this TCR beta chain turned up a few times. Its antigen remains unknown. The data stem from a study of post-analysis software for immune sequencing data. Study-wide background: Progressive-relapsing, secondary progressive and relapsing-remitting multiple sclerosis were among the disease courses included. The study, taken as a whole, reports: Comparison with controls showed significantly lower normalized Chao1 diversity in multiple sclerosis patients. Comparison of patients with controls showed roughly five TRBV segments more frequent in patients, TRBV5-6, TRBV5-1 and TRBV20-1 among them.

Sequencing libraries made from TCR beta cDNA carried unique molecular identifiers. TCRdb re-called the PCR reads through MiXCR, storing one row per CDR3 protein. The table shows about 460,000 distinct CDR3 sequences, with under 55% occurring only once. Germline lookup yields CDR1 MNHEY and CDR2 SMNVEV (reference sequence). The junction had 10 bases not matched to a gene; V was cut back by 4 bases and J by 5 bases. CDR3 size: 15 residues. This receptor was obtained from a girl between 5 and 17 years old with multiple sclerosis. The chain links TRBV27 to TRBJ2-5; 7 nucleotides align to TRBD2. The sequencing input was blood. The CDR3 sequence is CASSSGGSYGETQYF. The CDR3 DNA is TGTGCCAGCAGTTCGGGCGGGAGCTATGGGGAGACCCAGTACTTC.